The clone carrying this TCR beta chain was found a few times. RNA transcripts served as the template for amplifying TCR beta CDR3 regions. Primed by the HTBI set, a first-round RT-PCR was run on the TCR CDR3. TCRdb fed the multiplex PCR reads into MiXCR, producing one record per CDR3 protein. The table records 300,000 to 450,000 distinct CDR3 sequences, roughly 25% of them present only once. The sample comes from a study of T cells in Graves' hyperthyroidism and ophthalmopathy. Trimming took off 0 bases at V and 6 bases at J, with 14 bases between the two ends. The CDR3 runs 15 residues. In germline, CDR1 is SGDLS, CDR2 YYNGEE. For Graves' hyperthyroidism to be stable, ophthalmopathy could not progress within 18 months.

This TCR was recovered from a man aged 45-60 years with Graves' hyperthyroidism. The chain recombines TRBV9 with TRBJ2-3, with D hard to call. Sequenced: blood. CDR3 region: CASSVGNSQGDTQYF. The CDR3, as DNA: TGTGCCAGCAGCGTAGGGAATTCTCAAGGGGATACGCAGTATTTT.